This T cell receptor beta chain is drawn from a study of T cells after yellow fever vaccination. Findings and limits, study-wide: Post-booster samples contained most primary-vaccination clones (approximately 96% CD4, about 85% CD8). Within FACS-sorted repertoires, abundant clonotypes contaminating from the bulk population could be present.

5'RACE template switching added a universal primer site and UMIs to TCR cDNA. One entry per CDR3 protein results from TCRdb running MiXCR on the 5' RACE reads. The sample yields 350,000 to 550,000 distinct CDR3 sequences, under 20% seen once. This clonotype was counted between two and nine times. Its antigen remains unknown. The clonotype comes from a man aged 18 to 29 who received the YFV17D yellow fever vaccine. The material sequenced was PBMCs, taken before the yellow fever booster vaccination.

CDR3 coding DNA: TGCGCCAGCAGCTTTCAGTCTAGCGGGGAGACCCAGTACTTC. Residues: CASSFQSSGETQYF. The chain uses TRBV5-1 and TRBJ2-5; 8 bases are shared with TRBD2. Germline-derived CDR1 and CDR2 are SGHRS and YFSETQ. This CDR3 region has 14 residues. Trimming at V came to 2 bases and at J to 5 bases, leaving 5 bases not matched to a gene.